Below, 21 T cell receptor beta chains from the same sample are listed, as sequenced in a study of blood T cell repertoires in COVID-19. The method was immunoSEQ multiplex PCR; TCRdb's version includes in-frame clones alone and lacks a portion of them. The data contain fewer than 450,000 clones, approximately 90% of them singletons. What was sequenced was PBMCs or T cells enriched from blood (not recorded which). The receptor source for this set is a woman aged 18 to 35 who had recovered from COVID-19.

Only one count was recorded for this clone. The rearrangement uses TRBV7-2 and TRBJ2-1; tentative D call: TRBD2 (5 bases). The V and J ends lost 2 bases and 3 bases respectively, with 11 bases between them. The length of the CDR3 is 15 residues. Germline-derived CDR1 and CDR2 are SGHTA and FQGNSA. In nucleotides, the CDR3 is TGTGCCAGCAGCTTAACGGGAAACGGCTACAATGAGCAGTTCTTC. The encoded protein is CASSLTGNGYNEQFF. The full variable domain, rest sourced from reference TRBV7-2 and TRBJ2-1, is GAGVSQSPSNKVTEKGKDVELRCDPISGHTALYWYRQSLGQGLEFLIYFQGNSAPDKSGLPSDRFSAERTGGSVSTLTIQRTQQEDSAVYLCASSLTGNGYNEQFFGPGTRLTVL.

This rearrangement joins TRBV16 to TRBJ1-1; 7 bases are a match to TRBD1. V gave up 0 bases and J gave up 6 bases; unmatched junction bases: 7. The CDR3 contains 15 residues. Germline CDR1 is KGHSY and CDR2 is FQNENV. The CDR3 sequence is CASSQSYNRGAEAFF. The CDR3 DNA sequence: TGTGCCAGCAGCCAATCCTATAACAGGGGCGCTGAAGCTTTCTTT.

V gene TRBV19 combines with J gene TRBJ2-1; 10 bases fit TRBD2. The germline V gene has CDR1 LNHDA and CDR2 SQIVND (reference sequence). The junction had 7 bases not matched to a gene; V was cut back by 6 bases and J by 2 bases. This CDR3 is built from 16 residues. The chain's CDR3 is CASSPTSGEAYNEQFF. The DNA of the CDR3 is TGTGCCAGTAGCCCTACTAGCGGGGAGGCCTACAATGAGCAGTTCTTC. Variable domain in full (rest from reference TRBV19 and TRBJ2-1): DGGITQSPKYLFRKEGQNVTLSCEQNLNHDAMYWYRQDPGQGLRLIYYSQIVNDFQKGDIAEGYSVSREKKESFPLTVTSAQKNPTAFYLCASSPTSGEAYNEQFFGPGTRLTVL.

The rearrangement joins TRBV29-1 to TRBJ1-2; D is perhaps TRBD1 (5 bases). The germline CDR1 and CDR2 sequences are SQVTM and ANQGSEA. The CDR3 extends over 10 amino acids. The CDR3 DNA follows: TGCAGTGACAGCTCTTATGGCTACACCTTC. Protein sequence: CSDSSYGYTF.

The chain uses TRBV19 and TRBJ1-2; 7 nucleotides agree with TRBD1. The V gene's germline CDR1 is LNHDA and CDR2 SQIVND (reference sequence). The CDR3 is made up of 13 amino acids. Trimming cost V 7 bases and J 8 bases; bases outside gene matches: 10. DNA of the CDR3: TGTGCCAGTACCCCCACAGGGGCTTCGGGCTACACCTTC. The encoded protein is CASTPTGASGYTF.

V and J are TRBV7-9 and TRBJ2-7, with D possibly matching TRBD1 (6 bases). This CDR3 spans 13 amino acids. Germline V CDR1 and CDR2: SEHNR, FQNEAQ (reference sequence). V lost 8 bases and J 0 bases, leaving 11 bases between the germline ends. CDR3 DNA sequence: TGTGCCAGCTCCGGACAGTCCTCCTACGAGCAGTACTTC. This sequence encodes CASSGQSSYEQYF.

The chain is built from TRBV4-2 and TRBJ1-6; D not resolved. This CDR3 comprises 16 residues. CDR1 is LGHNA, CDR2 YNFKEQ, per germline. The ends were cut back, 2 bases at V and 9 bases at J, with 17 bases in the middle. CDR3 protein: CASSQFAEDGSSPLHF. CDR3 nucleotide sequence: TGTGCCAGCAGCCAATTTGCCGAGGACGGGAGTTCACCCCTCCACTTT.

This chain joins TRBV30 and TRBJ1-1; D call uncertain. The length of the CDR3 is 13 residues. The V gene lost 1 base and the J gene lost 1 base, with 7 bases spanning the gap. Germline-derived CDR1 and CDR2 are GTSNPN and SVGIG (reference sequence). The CDR3 is CAWSGPGNTEAFF. DNA of the CDR3: TGTGCCTGGAGTGGACCGGGGAACACTGAAGCTTTCTTT. Full variable domain (missing parts from reference TRBV30 and TRBJ1-1): SQTIHQWPATLVQPVGSPLSLECTVEGTSNPNLYWYRQAAGRGLQLLFYSVGIGQISSEVPQNLSASRPQDRQFILSSKKLLLSDSGFYLCAWSGPGNTEAFFGQGTRLTVV.

J is TRBJ1-1 and V is TRBV18; perhaps TRBD1 as D (6 bases). Deletions cut 0 bases from V and 3 bases from J, with 11 bases between. The CDR3 spans 15 residues. Germline V CDR1 and CDR2: KGHSH, LQKENI. The CDR3: CASSPPTGQDTEAFF. The CDR3 DNA is TGTGCCAGCTCACCACCGACAGGTCAGGACACTGAAGCTTTCTTT.

This clone was seen a handful of times. The CDR3 protein is CASKQGGSNQPQHF. As DNA, the CDR3 is TGTGCCAGTAAACAGGGGGGCAGCAATCAGCCCCAGCATTTT. V and J are TRBV2 and TRBJ1-5, with 8 positions matching TRBD1. With V trimmed by 9 bases and J by 1 base, 5 bases remained unmatched. Germline V gene data show CDR1 as SNHLY and CDR2 as FYNNEI. There are 14 residues in the CDR3.

This chain connects TRBV4-1 to TRBJ2-5, with 7 bases identical to TRBD1. This CDR3 has 19 amino acids. The trim removed 4 bases at V and 5 bases at J, leaving 22 bases unmatched. From germline, CDR1 is MGHRA and CDR2 YSYEKL. CDR3 DNA: TGCGCCAGCAGCCCCCGAAGGACAGGAGCAGGGGAGTCTCGGGAGACCCAGTACTTC. As protein: CASSPRRTGAGESRETQYF.

As regards this clone: This same CDR3 is encoded by further DNA sequences in the sample. The rearrangement joins TRBV5-8 to TRBJ1-1, with TRBD1 matching over 8 bases. Germline loops: CDR1 SGHTS, CDR2 YDEGEE. Trimming took 1 base from V and 1 from J; bases not matched to a gene: 0. The CDR3 consists of 14 residues. In DNA form, the CDR3 reads TGTGCCAGCAGCTTGACAGGGGGGAACACTGAAGCTTTCTTT. Its translation is CASSLTGGNTEAFF.

V gene TRBV11-2 combines with J gene TRBJ1-2; possible D gene TRBD1, 5 bases. The CDR3 sequence is 15 residues long. Looked up from germline, CDR1 is SGHAT and CDR2 is FQNNGV. V lost 2 bases and J lost 0, with 10 bases in between. The CDR3 nucleotides are TGTGCCAGCAGCTTAAATCAGGGAACTAACTATGGCTACACCTTC. Its translation: CASSLNQGTNYGYTF.

The V call is TRBV9, the J call TRBJ2-3, with TRBD2 matching over 15 bases. This CDR3 region has 16 residues. The J segment lost 8 bases and the V segment lost 4 bases, leaving 8 bases of the junction unmatched. Germline CDR1 and CDR2: SGDLS and YYNGEE. CDR3 coding DNA: TGTGCCAGCAGCCCGGGGACTAGCGGGGGGTCGGGTACGCAGTATTTT. Amino acids: CASSPGTSGGSGTQYF.

This sequence joins TRBV18 and TRBJ1-5, with 9 nucleotides matching TRBD1. This CDR3 region has 16 residues. The trim removed 6 bases at V and 3 bases at J, leaving 9 bases unmatched. Germline CDR1 is KGHSH and CDR2 is LQKENI. CDR3 residues: CASSRSGDRVNQPQHF. The CDR3 DNA is TGTGCCAGCTCCAGATCTGGGGACAGGGTCAATCAGCCCCAGCATTTT.

This chain joins TRBV7-2 and TRBJ2-1, with D possibly matching TRBD1 (6 bases). In germline, CDR1 is SGHTA, CDR2 FQGNSA. Trimming took off 2 bases at V and 7 bases at J, with 15 bases between the two ends. CDR3 length equals 15 residues. The CDR3 is CASSLSSQGENEQFF. CDR3 DNA sequence: TGTGCCAGCAGCTTAAGTTCACAGGGAGAGAATGAGCAGTTCTTC.

V usage is TRBV7-2 and J usage is TRBJ2-5, with D possibly being TRBD2 (5 bases). With 1 base removed from V and 4 bases from J, the gap between germline ends came to 13 bases. The CDR3 extends over 15 amino acids. Per germline, CDR1 SGHTA and CDR2 FQGNSA. CDR3 sequence reads: CASSLGPGILETQYF. For the CDR3, the DNA is TGTGCCAGCAGCTTAGGTCCCGGGATCCTAGAGACCCAGTACTTC. Full variable domain (rest looked up from reference TRBV7-2 and TRBJ2-5): GAGVSQSPSNKVTEKGKDVELRCDPISGHTALYWYRQSLGQGLEFLIYFQGNSAPDKSGLPSDRFSAERTGGSVSTLTIQRTQQEDSAVYLCASSLGPGILETQYFGPGTRLLVL.

The chain carries TRBV6-4 and TRBJ1-2; D is undetermined. V lost 5 bases, J lost 4 bases, and 14 bases lay in between. There are 14 residues in the CDR3. Germline assignment: CDR1 MRHNA and CDR2 SNTAGT. In DNA, the CDR3 is TGTGCCAGCAGTTTATCGGCAGGTTCCTATGGCTACACCTTC. This sequence encodes CASSLSAGSYGYTF.

This sequence joins TRBV3-1 (or the pseudogene TRBV3-2) and TRBJ2-4; the D is unclear. V gave up 0 bases and J gave up 2 bases, with 8 bases separating them. CDR3 size: 15 residues. CDR1 is LGHDT and CDR2 is YNNKEL in the germline V gene (reference sequence). The CDR3 DNA sequence: TGTGCCAGCAGCCAAGAGTCACTACCCAAAAACATTCAGTACTTC. Residues: CASSQESLPKNIQYF.

The chain recombines TRBV5-4 with TRBJ2-2; D is undetermined. The germline V gene encodes CDR1 SGHNT and CDR2 YYREEE (reference sequence). This CDR3 has 14 amino acids. V was shortened by 6 bases and J by 0 bases, with 9 bases between the two germline ends. CDR3 region: CASTHTANTGELFF. For the CDR3, the DNA is TGTGCCAGCACCCACACCGCGAACACCGGGGAGCTGTTTTTT.

Here the CDR3 DNA reads TGTGCCAGCAGTGAGAGGACAGGGAGAGAGAATGAGCAGTTCTTC. As protein: CASSERTGRENEQFF. This chain connects TRBV2 to TRBJ2-1; TRBD1 aligns across 8 bases. The trim removed 3 bases at V and 7 bases at J, leaving 8 bases unmatched. Germline V gives CDR1 SNHLY, CDR2 FYNNEI. The length of the CDR3 is 15 residues.